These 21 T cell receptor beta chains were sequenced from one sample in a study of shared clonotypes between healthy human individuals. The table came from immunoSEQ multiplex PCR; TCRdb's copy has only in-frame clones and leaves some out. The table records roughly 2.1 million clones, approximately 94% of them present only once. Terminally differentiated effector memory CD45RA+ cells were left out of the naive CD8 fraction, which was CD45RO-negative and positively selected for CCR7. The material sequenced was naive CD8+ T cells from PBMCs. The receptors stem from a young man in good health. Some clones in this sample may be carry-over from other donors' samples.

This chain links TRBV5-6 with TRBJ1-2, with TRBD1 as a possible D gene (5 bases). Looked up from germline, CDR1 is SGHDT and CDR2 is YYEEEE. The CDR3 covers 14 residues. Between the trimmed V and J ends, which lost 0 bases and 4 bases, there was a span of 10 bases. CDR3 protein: CASSLVGGFYGYTF. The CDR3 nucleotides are TGTGCCAGCAGCTTGGTCGGGGGGTTCTATGGCTACACCTTC.

DNA for the CDR3: TGTGCCAGCAGCGAGGGACGGACTCCCTACGAGCAGTACTTC. This sequence encodes CASSEGRTPYEQYF. The rearrangement uses TRBV9 and TRBJ2-7; either TRBD1 or TRBD2 may supply D (5 bases each). The CDR3 runs to 14 residues. With 3 bases removed from V and 2 bases from J, the gap between germline ends came to 12 bases. From germline, CDR1 is SGDLS and CDR2 YYNGEE.

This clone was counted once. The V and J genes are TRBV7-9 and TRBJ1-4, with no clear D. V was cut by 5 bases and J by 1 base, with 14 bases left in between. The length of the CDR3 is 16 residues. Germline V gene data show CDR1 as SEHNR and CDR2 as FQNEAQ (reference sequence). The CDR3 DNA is TGTGCCAGCAGCGCCTCCTCAAGTTTAACTAATGAAAAACTGTTTTTT. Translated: CASSASSSLTNEKLFF.

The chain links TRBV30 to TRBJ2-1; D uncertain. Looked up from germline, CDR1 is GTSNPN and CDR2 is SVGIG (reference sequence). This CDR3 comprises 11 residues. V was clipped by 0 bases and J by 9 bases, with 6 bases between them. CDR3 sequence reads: CAWSVTSEQFF. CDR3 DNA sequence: TGTGCCTGGAGTGTAACGAGTGAGCAGTTCTTC.

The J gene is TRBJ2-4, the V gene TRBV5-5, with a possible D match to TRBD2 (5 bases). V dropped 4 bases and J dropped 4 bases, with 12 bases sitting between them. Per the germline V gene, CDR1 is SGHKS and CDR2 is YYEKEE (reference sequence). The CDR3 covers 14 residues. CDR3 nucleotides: TGTGCCAGCAGCCCTTTCTCGGGGAAAAACATTCAGTACTTC. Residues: CASSPFSGKNIQYF.

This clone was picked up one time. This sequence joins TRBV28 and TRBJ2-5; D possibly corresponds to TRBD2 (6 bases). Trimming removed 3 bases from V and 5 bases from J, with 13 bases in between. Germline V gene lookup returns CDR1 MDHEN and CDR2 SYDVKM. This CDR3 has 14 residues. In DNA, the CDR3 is TGTGCCAGCAGTTTGACGGAGGGCTGGGAGACCCAGTACTTC. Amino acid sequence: CASSLTEGWETQYF.

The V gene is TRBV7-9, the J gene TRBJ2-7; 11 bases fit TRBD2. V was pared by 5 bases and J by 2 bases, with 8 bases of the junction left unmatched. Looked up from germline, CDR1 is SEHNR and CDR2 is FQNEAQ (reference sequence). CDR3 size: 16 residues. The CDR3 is CASSQGLAERPYEQYF. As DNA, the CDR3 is TGTGCCAGCAGCCAGGGACTAGCGGAGCGTCCCTACGAGCAGTACTTC.

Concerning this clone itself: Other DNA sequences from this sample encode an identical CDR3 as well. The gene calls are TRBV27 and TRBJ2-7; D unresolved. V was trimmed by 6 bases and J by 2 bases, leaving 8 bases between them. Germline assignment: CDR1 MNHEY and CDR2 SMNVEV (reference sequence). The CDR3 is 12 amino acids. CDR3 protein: CASSGGAYEQYF. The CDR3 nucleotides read TGTGCCAGCAGCGGCGGTGCCTACGAGCAGTACTTC.

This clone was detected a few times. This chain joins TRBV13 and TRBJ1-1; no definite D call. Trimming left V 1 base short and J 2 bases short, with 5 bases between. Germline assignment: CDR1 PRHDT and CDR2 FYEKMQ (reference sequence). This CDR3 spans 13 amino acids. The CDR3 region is CASSLVANTEAFF. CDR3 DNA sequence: TGTGCCAGCAGCTTAGTTGCTAACACTGAAGCTTTCTTT.

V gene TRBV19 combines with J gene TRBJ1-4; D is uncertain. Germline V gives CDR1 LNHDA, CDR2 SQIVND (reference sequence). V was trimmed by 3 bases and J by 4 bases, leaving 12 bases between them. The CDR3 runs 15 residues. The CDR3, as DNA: TGTGCCAGTAGTATCCGAGACAAAAATAATGAAAAACTGTTTTTT. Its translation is CASSIRDKNNEKLFF.

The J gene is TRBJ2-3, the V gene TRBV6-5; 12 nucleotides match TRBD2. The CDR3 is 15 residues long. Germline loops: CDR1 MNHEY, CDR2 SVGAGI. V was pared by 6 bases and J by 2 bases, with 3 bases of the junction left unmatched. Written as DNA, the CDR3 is TGTGCCAGCAGGACTAGCGGGAGTTACACAGATACGCAGTATTTT. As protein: CASRTSGSYTDTQYF.

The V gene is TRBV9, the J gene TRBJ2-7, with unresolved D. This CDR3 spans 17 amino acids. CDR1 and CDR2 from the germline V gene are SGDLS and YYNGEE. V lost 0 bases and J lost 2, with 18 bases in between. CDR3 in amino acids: CASSVDLNEMGTYEQYF. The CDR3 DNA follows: TGTGCCAGCAGCGTAGATCTCAACGAAATGGGTACCTACGAGCAGTACTTC.

CDR3 nucleotide sequence: TGTGCCAGCAGCCCAGAATGGACAAATGAGCAGTTCTTC. Residues: CASSPEWTNEQFF. The V call is TRBV5-4, the J call TRBJ2-1; the D gene is possibly TRBD1 (5 bases). The CDR3 extends over 13 amino acids. Germline-derived CDR1 and CDR2 are SGHNT and YYREEE (reference sequence). Trimming shortened V by 4 bases and J by 7 bases, and 12 bases separated the two germline ends.

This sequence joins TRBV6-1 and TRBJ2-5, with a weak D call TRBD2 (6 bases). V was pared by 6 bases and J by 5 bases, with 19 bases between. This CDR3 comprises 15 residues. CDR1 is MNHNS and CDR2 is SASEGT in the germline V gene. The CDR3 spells CASSRIGGLGETQYF. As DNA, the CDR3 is TGTGCCAGCAGCCGAATAGGAGGGTTGGGGGAGACCCAGTACTTC.

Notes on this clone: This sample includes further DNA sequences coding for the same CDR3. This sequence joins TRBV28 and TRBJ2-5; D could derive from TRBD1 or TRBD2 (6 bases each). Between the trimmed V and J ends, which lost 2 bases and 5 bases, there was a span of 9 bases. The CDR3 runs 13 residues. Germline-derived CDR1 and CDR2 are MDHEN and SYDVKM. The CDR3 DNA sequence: TGTGCCAGCAGTTTAGGGGGGCGTGAGACCCAGTACTTC. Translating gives CASSLGGRETQYF.

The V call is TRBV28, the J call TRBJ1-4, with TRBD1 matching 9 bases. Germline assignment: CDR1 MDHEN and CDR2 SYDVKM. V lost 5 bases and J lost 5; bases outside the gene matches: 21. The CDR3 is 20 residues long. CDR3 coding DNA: TGTGCCAGCAGTGGCCATGACAGGGGGGCTTCCGACGCACTAAATGAAAAACTGTTTTTT. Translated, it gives CASSGHDRGASDALNEKLFF.

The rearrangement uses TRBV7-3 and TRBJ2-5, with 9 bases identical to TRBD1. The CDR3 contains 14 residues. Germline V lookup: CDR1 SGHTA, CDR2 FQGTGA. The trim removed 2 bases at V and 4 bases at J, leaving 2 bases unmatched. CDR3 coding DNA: TGTGCCAGCAGCTTACTGGGACAGGGAGAGACCCAGTACTTC. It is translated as CASSLLGQGETQYF.

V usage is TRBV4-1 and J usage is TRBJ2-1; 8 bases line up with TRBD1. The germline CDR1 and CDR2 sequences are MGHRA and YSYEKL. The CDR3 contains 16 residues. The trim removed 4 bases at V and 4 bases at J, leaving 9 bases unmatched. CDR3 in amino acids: CASSRTDRASYNEQFF. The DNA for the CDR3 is TGCGCCAGCAGCCGAACGGACAGGGCATCTTACAATGAGCAGTTCTTC.

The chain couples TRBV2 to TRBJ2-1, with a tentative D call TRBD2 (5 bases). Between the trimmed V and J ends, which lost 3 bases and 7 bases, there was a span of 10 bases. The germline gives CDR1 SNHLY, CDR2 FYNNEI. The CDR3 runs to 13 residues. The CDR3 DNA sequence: TGTGCCAGCAGTGATGCCTGGACTAATGAGCAGTTCTTC. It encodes CASSDAWTNEQFF.

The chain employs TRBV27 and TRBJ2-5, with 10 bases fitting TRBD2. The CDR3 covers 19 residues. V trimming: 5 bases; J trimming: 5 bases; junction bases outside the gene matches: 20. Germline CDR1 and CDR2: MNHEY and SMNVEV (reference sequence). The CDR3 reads CASSRTMASGSEGVETQYF. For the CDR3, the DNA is TGTGCCAGCAGTCGGACCATGGCTAGCGGGAGTGAGGGTGTGGAGACCCAGTACTTC.

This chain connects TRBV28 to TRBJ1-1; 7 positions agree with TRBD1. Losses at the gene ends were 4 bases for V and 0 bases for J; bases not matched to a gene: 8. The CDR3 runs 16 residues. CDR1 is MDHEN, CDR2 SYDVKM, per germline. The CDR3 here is CASSSPRDRVNTEAFF. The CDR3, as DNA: TGTGCCAGCAGTTCCCCCCGGGACAGAGTGAACACTGAAGCTTTCTTT.